This T cell receptor (beta chain) came from a study of T cells in Graves' hyperthyroidism and ophthalmopathy. This clonotype was recorded many times. There were TCR beta CDR3 regions amplified from RNA transcripts. Primed by the HTBI set, a first-round RT-PCR was run on the TCR CDR3. TCRdb independently ran MiXCR on the multiplex PCR reads; one entry per CDR3 protein. This table holds fewer than 450,000 distinct CDR3 sequences, approximately 17% found once. This CDR3 region has 19 residues. The germline V gene encodes CDR1 SGHTA and CDR2 FQGNSA. Trimming cost V 0 bases and J 0 bases; bases outside gene matches: 10.

The rearrangement joins TRBV7-2 to TRBJ2-1, with 8 bases matching TRBD2. Sequencing input: blood. The receptor was derived from a woman in her 30s with Graves' hyperthyroidism that later progressed to Graves' ophthalmopathy. This CDR3 reads CASSLADLLAESSYNEQFF. The CDR3 DNA reads as TGTGCCAGCAGCTTAGCCGACTTACTAGCGGAAAGCTCCTACAATGAGCAGTTCTTC. The full variable domain, its missing parts supplied by reference TRBV7-2 and TRBJ2-1, is GAGVSQSPSNKVTEKGKDVELRCDPISGHTALYWYRQSLGQGLEFLIYFQGNSAPDKSGLPSDRFSAERTGGSVSTLTIQRTQQEDSAVYLCASSLADLLAESSYNEQFFGPGTRLTVL.